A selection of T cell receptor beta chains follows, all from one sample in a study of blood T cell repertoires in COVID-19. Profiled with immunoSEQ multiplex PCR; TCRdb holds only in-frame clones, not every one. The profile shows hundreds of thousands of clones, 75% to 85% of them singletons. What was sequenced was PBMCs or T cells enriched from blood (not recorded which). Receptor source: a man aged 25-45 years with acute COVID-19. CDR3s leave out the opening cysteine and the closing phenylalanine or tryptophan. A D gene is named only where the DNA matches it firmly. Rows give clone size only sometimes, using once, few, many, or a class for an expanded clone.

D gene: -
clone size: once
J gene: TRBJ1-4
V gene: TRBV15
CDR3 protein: ATSRDRVRLF

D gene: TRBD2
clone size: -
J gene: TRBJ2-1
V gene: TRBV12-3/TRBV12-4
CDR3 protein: ASSFGTSHEQF

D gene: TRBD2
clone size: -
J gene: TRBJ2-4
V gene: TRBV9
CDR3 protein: ASSVDPSSGVKNIQY

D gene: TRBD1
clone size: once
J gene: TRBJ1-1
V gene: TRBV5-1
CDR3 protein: ASSLVPGQDNTEAF

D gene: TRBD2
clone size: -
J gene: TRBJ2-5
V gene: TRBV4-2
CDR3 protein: ASSQDSGGVTQY

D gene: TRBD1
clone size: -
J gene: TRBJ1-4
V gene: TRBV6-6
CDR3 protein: ASSYGDRNEKLF

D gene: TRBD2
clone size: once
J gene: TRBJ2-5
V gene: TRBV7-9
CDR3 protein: ASSPPGLVETQY

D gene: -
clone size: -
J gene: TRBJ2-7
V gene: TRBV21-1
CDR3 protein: ASSKEGTGTYEQY

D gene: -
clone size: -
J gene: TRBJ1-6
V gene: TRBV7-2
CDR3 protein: ASSLPGQANSPLH

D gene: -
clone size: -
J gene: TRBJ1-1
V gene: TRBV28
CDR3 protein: ASRQNTEAF

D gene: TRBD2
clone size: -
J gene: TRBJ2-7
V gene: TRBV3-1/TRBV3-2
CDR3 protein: AISSRTSGSYEQY

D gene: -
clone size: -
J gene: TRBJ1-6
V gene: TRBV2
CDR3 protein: ASSAPDSPLH

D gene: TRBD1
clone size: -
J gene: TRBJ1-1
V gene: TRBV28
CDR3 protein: ASSFGDRKNTEAF

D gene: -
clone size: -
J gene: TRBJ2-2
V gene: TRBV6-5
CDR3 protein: ASPSSDYFTGELF

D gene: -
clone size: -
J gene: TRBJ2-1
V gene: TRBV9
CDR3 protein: ASSVAGTDYYNEQF

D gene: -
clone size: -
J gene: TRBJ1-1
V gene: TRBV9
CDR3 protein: ASSVDGRGARNTEAF

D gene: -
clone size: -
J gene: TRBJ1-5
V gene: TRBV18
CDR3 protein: ASQRRRVVNQPQH

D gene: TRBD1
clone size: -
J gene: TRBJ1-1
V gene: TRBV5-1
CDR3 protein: ASSTMGQGSEAF

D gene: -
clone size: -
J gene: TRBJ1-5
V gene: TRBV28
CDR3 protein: ASIEGGGNQPQH

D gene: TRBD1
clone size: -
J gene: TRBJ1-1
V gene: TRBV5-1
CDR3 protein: ASSLGPGGGTEAF

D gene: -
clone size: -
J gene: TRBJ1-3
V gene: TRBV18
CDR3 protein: ASSPPGRPSGNTIY

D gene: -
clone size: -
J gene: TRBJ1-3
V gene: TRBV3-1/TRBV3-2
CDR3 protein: ASSQTAAGNTIY

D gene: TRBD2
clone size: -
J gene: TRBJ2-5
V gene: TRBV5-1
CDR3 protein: ASSLTLLAGGRETQY

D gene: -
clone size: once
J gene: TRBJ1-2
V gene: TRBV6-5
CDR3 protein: ASTIGTLVSGYT

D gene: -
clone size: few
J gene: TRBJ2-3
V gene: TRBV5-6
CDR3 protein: ASSPMDSRGADTQY

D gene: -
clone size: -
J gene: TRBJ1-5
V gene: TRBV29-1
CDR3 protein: SGGGGGQPQH

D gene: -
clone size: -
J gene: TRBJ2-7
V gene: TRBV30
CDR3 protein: AWSATNYEQY

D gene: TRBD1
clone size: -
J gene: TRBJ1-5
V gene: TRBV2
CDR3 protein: ASSALRTGTSWPQH

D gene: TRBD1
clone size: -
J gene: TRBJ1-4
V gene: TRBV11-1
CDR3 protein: ASSSGTGARNEKLF

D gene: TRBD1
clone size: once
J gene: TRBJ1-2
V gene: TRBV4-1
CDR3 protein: ASSLETGGGYGYT

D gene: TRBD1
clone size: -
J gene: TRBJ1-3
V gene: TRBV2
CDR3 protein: ASSEVGGQGDTIY

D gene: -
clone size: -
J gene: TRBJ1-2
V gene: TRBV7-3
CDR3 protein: ASSLGPPQAGYT

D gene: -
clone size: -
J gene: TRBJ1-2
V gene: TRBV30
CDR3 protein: ACPPVGNYGYT